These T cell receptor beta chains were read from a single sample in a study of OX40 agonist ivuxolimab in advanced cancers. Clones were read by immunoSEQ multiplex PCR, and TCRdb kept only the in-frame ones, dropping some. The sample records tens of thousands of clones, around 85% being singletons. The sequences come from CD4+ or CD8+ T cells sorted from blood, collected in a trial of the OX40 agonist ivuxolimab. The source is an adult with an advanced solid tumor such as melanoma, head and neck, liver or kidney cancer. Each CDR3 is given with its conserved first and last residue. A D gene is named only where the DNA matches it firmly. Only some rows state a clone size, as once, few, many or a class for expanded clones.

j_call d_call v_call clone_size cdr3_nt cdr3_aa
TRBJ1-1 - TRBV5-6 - TGTGCCAGCAGCTTGTGGGGAGTTGAAGCTTTCTTT CASSLWGVEAFF
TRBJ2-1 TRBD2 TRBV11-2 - TGTGCCAGCAGCTTAGCCATTACTAGCGGGAGAATCATCAATGAGCAGTTCTTC CASSLAITSGRIINEQFF
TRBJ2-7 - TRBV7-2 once TGTGCCAGCAGCTTGGACAAATTAATTACGTTGGAGCAGTACTTC CASSLDKLITLEQYF
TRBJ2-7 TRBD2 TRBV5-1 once TGCGCCAGCAGCCAAGACCCGGGACTAGCGCCCTACGAGCAGTACTTC CASSQDPGLAPYEQYF
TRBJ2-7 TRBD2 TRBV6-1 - TGTGCCAGCAGTGAAGACGCGGGGCTTCTGGGACTAGCGGGAGGATTGCGATTTTGCGAGCAGTACTTC CASSEDAGLLGLAGGLRFCEQYF
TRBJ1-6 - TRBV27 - TGTGCCAGCAGTTTAATTTCAGGGATGTATTCACCCCTCCACTTT CASSLISGMYSPLHF
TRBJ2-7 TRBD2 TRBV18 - TGTGCCAGCTCACCCCCAGCGGGAGTGTACGAGCAGTACTTC CASSPPAGVYEQYF
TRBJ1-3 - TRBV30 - TGTGCCTGGAGTGTACGGGGAAACACCATATATTTT CAWSVRGNTIYF
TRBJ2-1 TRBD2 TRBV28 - TGTGCCAGCTGGCGGGGGACTAGCGGGAGGAATGAGCAGTTCTTC CASWRGTSGRNEQFF
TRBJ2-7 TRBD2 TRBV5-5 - TGTGCCAGCAGCTTTGGAGGGACCTTCGGGGGGGAGCAGTACTTC CASSFGGTFGGEQYF
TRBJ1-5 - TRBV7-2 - TGTGCCAGCAGCTTTGCGCAGACTAGCAATCAGCCCCAGCATTTT CASSFAQTSNQPQHF
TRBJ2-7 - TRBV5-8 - TGTGCCAGCAGCTTGGTTGTTCAGCCTTCCTACGAGCAGTACTTC CASSLVVQPSYEQYF
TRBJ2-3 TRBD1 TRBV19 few TGTGCCAGTAGTGACAGGGGGCTCACAGATACGCAGTATTTT CASSDRGLTDTQYF
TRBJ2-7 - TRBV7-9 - TGTGCCAGCAGCTTAGCGGGGACCCAGATCTACGAGCAGTACTTC CASSLAGTQIYEQYF
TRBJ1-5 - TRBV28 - TGTGCCAGCAGGCCTCGGGGGGGGAGTCAGCCCCAGCATTTT CASRPRGGSQPQHF
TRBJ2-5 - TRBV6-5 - TGTGCCAGCAGTTACTCACATGCAGGGCTCCAAGAGACCCAGTACTTC CASSYSHAGLQETQYF
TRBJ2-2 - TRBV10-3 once TGTGCCATCAAATCCAGCTGGGACACCGGGGAGCTGTTTTTT CAIKSSWDTGELFF
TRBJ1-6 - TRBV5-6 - TGTGCCAGCAGCTTGGTATCCAGTAATAATTCACCCCTCCACTTT CASSLVSSNNSPLHF
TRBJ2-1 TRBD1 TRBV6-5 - TGTGCCAGCAGTAGACAGGGCAGTCTAAAGGGGCAGTTCTTC CASSRQGSLKGQFF
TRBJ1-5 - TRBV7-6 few TGTGCCAGCAGCTTATATGGGGCCCCCGGCCAGCCCCAGCATTTT CASSLYGAPGQPQHF
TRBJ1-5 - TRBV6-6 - TGTGCCAGCAGAACCCAGGGGACTCAGCCCCAGCATTTT CASRTQGTQPQHF
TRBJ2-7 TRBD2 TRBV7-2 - TGTGCCAGCAGCTTAGCTAGCGGGTGGGGGGGCGAGCAGTACTTC CASSLASGWGGEQYF
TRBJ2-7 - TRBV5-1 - TGCGCCAGCAGCCCCAAGGACGGAATCTACGAGCAGTACTTC CASSPKDGIYEQYF
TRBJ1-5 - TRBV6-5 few TGTGCCAGCAGAGCCAGGATGAGCAATCAGCCCCAGCATTTT CASRARMSNQPQHF
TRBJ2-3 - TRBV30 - TGTGCCTGGACCTCCCCCCCGGCGAATACGCAGTATTTT CAWTSPPANTQYF
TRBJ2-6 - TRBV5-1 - TGCGCCAGCAGCCCCCAGGGGCCTGAGGCCAACGTCCTGACTTTC CASSPQGPEANVLTF
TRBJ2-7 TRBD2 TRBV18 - TGTGCCAGCTCACCACGTACACTAGCGGGAGGGCCTGGGTCCGAGCAGTACTTC CASSPRTLAGGPGSEQYF
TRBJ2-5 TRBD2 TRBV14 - TGTGCCAGCAGCCAAGAACTAGCGGGAGTGGGTTCGACCCAGTACTTC CASSQELAGVGSTQYF
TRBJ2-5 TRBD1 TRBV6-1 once TGTGCCAGCAGTCCCGACAGGGTCGGGTCGGAGACCCAGTACTTC CASSPDRVGSETQYF
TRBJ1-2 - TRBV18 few TGTGCCAGCTCACCACTTGTTAGTTATGGCTACACCTTC CASSPLVSYGYTF
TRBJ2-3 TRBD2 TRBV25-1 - TGTGCCAGCAGTGAAGGGGCTAGCGGGACTGGAGATACGCAGTATTTT CASSEGASGTGDTQYF
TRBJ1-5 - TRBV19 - TGTGCCAGCTCCCTCCAGGTGGGGAAGGATCAGCCCCAGCATTTT CASSLQVGKDQPQHF
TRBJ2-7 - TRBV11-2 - TGTGCCAGCAGCTTATACTTGCGGACCTCCTACGAGCAGTACTTC CASSLYLRTSYEQYF
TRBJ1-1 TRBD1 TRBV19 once TGTGCCAGCGGGGACAGGGGGAACACTGAAGCTTTCTTT CASGDRGNTEAFF
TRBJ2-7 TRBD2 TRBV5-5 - TGTGCCAGCAGCCCCCACTGGACTAGCGGGGCCGCGCCTTCCTACGAGCAGTACTTC CASSPHWTSGAAPSYEQYF
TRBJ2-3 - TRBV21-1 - TGTGCCAGCAGCAAATCGGTTCGACAGGGTCGGAGTAGCACAGATACGCAGTATTTT CASSKSVRQGRSSTDTQYF
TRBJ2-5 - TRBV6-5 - TGTGCCAGCAGTAATGCGTGGGACGGGCAAGAGACCCAGTACTTC CASSNAWDGQETQYF
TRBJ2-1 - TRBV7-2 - TGTGCCAGCAGCTTAAGACCCGGGACTTGGAGCTCCTACAATGAGCAGTTCTTC CASSLRPGTWSSYNEQFF
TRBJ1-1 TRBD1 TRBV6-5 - TGTGCCAGCAGTTACTCGGGACAGGGAGGTGAAGCTTTCTTT CASSYSGQGGEAFF
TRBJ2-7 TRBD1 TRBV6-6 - TGTGCCAGCAATAGACAGGGGGCAACGAACGAGCAGTACTTC CASNRQGATNEQYF
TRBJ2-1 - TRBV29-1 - TGCAGCTACAAAGGGACGCCCACGGGTTACAATGAGCAGTTCTTC CSYKGTPTGYNEQFF
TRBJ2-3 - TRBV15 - TGTGCCACCAGCAGAGAGGGGGGGCATGGCACAGATACGCAGTATTTT CATSREGGHGTDTQYF
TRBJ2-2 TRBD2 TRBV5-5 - TGTGCCAGCAGCCTGACTAGCGCAAACACCGGGGAGCTGTTTTTT CASSLTSANTGELFF
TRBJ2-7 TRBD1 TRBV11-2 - TGTGCCAGCAGCCAAGGGACAGGGGAGACCTACGAGCAGTACTTC CASSQGTGETYEQYF
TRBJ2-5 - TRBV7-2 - TGTGCCAGCAGCCCACCCCCCCCAGAGACCCAGTACTTC CASSPPPPETQYF
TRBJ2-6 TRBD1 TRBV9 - TGTGCCAGCAGCGTAGGGTCAGGGGGCATGTCTGGGGCCAACGTCCTGACTTTC CASSVGSGGMSGANVLTF
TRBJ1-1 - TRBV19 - TGTGCCAGTAGTCCCCGAGGGGGTGAAGCTTTCTTT CASSPRGGEAFF
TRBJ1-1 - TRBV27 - TGTGCCAGCAGTTTTGCGGGACGGGGGGTGGCTCCGGAAGCTTTCTTT CASSFAGRGVAPEAFF